This T cell receptor beta chain derives from a study of shared clonotypes between healthy human individuals. Study details: Three plates were used per donor for CD4 naive, three for CD4 memory, two for CD8 naive and one for CD8 memory. General study findings and limits: Sampling was confined to blood; repertoires within tissues likely differ.

CD45RA-negative memory and CD45RA+ naive subsets were split from the CD4+ cells. In the original workflow: With immunoSEQ giving junction-only sequences and no quality scores, filtering differed. Clones were sequenced by immunoSEQ multiplex PCR, and TCRdb holds only the in-frame ones, with some missing. Clone size and the V and J calls come from that table; the DNA yielded D and trimming. The sample consists of over a million clones, about 76% of them appearing once. With regard to this clone: Its specificity is unknown.

Looked up from germline, CDR1 is MDHEN and CDR2 is SYDVKM. V dropped 5 bases and J dropped 7 bases, with 23 bases sitting between them. This CDR3 has 17 amino acids. Specimen: memory CD4+ T cells sorted from blood. Subset reported: CD45RA-negative fraction. This sequence joins TRBV28 and TRBJ2-2; tentatively, D is TRBD1 (6 bases). The receptor was isolated from a man in his late teens or twenties in good health. CDR3 loop: CASSPPLWGQKDGELFF. In nucleotides, the CDR3 is TGTGCCAGCAGTCCCCCCCTATGGGGACAAAAAGACGGGGAGCTGTTTTTT. Variable domain in full (rest from reference TRBV28 and TRBJ2-2): DVKVTQSSRYLVKRTGEKVFLECVQDMDHENMFWYRQDPGLGLRLIYFSYDVKMKEKGDIPEGYSVSREKKERFSLILESASTNQTSMYLCASSPPLWGQKDGELFFGEGSRLTVL.